The present T cell receptor (beta chain) was sequenced within a study of T cell responses to AZD1222 COVID-19 vaccine. Study outcomes and limitations: Just a handful of AZD1222 recipients were seropositive at baseline.

On this clone itself: Its antigen is unidentified.

The repertoire was sequenced with immunoSEQ multiplex PCR; TCRdb's copy has only in-frame clones and lacks some. Of 150,000 to 200,000 clones listed, around nine tenths are singletons. Looked up from germline, CDR1 is SGDLS and CDR2 is YYNGEE. V gave up 4 bases and J gave up 4 bases, with 12 bases separating them. CDR3 length: 14 amino acids. This chain connects TRBV9 to TRBJ2-1; D unclear. The input for sequencing was peripheral blood, taken on day 0 of AZD1222 vaccination. The sequence was obtained from an adult in good health. The CDR3 region is CASSSAHGYNEQFF. Written as DNA, the CDR3 is TGTGCCAGCAGCTCGGCCCACGGTTACAATGAGCAGTTCTTC.